The entry below gives a single T cell receptor beta chain sequence along with its context. Its antigen is undetermined. This sample was included in a study of T-cell reconstitution after alpha-beta-depleted transplantation in children. Preparation of the TCRbeta library involved a method that used unique molecular identifiers. From the PCR reads, TCRdb called clonotypes with MiXCR, one entry per CDR3 protein. In the table there are about 110,000 distinct CDR3 sequences, about 6.5% of which are singletons. The CDR3 is made up of 14 amino acids. V dropped 4 bases and J dropped 0 bases, with 7 bases sitting between them. Germline V gene data show CDR1 as LGHNT and CDR2 as FRNRAP. Study-level points and caveats: Newly produced T cells mostly provided counts and TCRbeta diversity after one year, as hyperexpanded clones declined.

This sequence originates from a male patient aged 2 to 9 who had a stem cell transplant for acute lymphoblastic leukemia, so the T cells may come from the graft donor. The sequenced sample was PBMCs, mostly from graft donor cells, obtained 360 days after TCRalphabeta/CD19-depleted stem cell transplant. This rearrangement joins TRBV12-5 to TRBJ1-5; no firm D call. The CDR3 protein is CASGYGDSNQPQHF. The CDR3, as DNA: TGTGCTAGTGGTTACGGGGATAGCAATCAGCCCCAGCATTTT.